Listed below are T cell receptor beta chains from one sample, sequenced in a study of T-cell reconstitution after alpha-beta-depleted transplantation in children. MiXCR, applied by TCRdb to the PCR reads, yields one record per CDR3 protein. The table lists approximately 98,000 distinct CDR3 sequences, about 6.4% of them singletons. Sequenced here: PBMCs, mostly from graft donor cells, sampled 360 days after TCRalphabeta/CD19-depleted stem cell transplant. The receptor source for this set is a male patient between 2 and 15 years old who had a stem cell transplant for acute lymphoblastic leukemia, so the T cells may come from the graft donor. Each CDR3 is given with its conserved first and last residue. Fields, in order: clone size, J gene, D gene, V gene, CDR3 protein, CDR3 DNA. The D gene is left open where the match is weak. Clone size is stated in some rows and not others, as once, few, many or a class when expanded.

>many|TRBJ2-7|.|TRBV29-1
CSVEREAPYEQYF
TGCAGCGTTGAAAGGGAGGCCCCCTACGAGCAGTACTTC
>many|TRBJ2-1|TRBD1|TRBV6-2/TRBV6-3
CASSRGTGTYNEQFF
TGTGCCAGCAGTAGAGGGACAGGGACCTACAATGAGCAGTTCTTC
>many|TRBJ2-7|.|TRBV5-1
CASSLAKDSSYEQYF
TGCGCCAGCAGCTTGGCCAAGGATAGCTCCTACGAGCAGTACTTC
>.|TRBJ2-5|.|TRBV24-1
CATSEPTGYQETQYF
TGTGCCACCAGTGAGCCGACAGGATACCAAGAGACCCAGTACTTC
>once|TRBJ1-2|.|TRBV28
CASLGDLNESGYTF
TGTGCCAGCCTCGGGGACCTTAATGAGAGTGGCTACACCTTC
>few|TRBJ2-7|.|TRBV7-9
CASSFPGGTYEQYF
TGTGCCAGCAGTTTCCCTGGGGGGACCTACGAGCAGTACTTC
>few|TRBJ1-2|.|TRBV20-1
CSARVSGKGGYTF
TGCAGTGCTAGAGTATCGGGCAAAGGTGGCTACACCTTC
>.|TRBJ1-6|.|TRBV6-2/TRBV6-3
CASSPDDDNSPLHF
TGTGCCAGCAGTCCGGACGATGATAATTCACCCCTCCACTTT
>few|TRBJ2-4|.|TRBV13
CASSLGRGGKNIQYF
TGTGCCAGCAGCTTAGGCAGGGGCGGGAAAAACATTCAGTACTTC
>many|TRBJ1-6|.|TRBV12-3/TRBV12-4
CASSSQVGGNSPLHF
TGTGCCAGCAGTTCACAGGTCGGGGGTAATTCACCCCTCCACTTT
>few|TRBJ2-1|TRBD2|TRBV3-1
CASSQKRGGMYEQFF
TGTGCCAGCAGCCAGAAGCGGGGGGGCATGTATGAGCAGTTCTTC
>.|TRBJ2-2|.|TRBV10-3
CAISLALNLYTGELFF
TGTGCCATCAGTCTAGCCCTGAACCTCTACACCGGGGAGCTGTTTTTT
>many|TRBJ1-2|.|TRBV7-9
CASSLAGDPLANYGYTF
TGTGCCAGCAGCTTAGCTGGGGACCCTCTAGCTAACTATGGCTACACCTTC
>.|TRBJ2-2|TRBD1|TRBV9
CASSVEQGYTGELFF
TGTGCCAGCAGCGTAGAACAGGGGTATACCGGGGAGCTGTTTTTT
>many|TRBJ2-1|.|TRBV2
CASSDKREQFF
TGTGCCAGCAGTGACAAGAGGGAGCAGTTCTTC
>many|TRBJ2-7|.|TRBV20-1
CSARVGPRGTYEQYF
TGCAGTGCTAGAGTGGGTCCTCGGGGTACCTACGAGCAGTACTTC
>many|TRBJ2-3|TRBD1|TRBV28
CASSVFEGAQADTQYF
TGTGCCAGCAGCGTCTTCGAGGGGGCGCAGGCAGATACGCAGTATTTT
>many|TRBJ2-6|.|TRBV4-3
CASSQSAYSGANVLTF
TGCGCCAGCAGCCAATCCGCCTACTCTGGGGCCAACGTCCTGACTTTC
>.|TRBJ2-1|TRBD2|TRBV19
CASRRAGGKDEQFF
TGTGCCAGTAGGAGAGCGGGAGGAAAAGATGAGCAGTTCTTC
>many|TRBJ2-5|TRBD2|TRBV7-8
CASSPGTSGRPTLQETQYF
TGTGCCAGCAGCCCGGGGACTAGCGGGAGGCCAACCCTCCAAGAGACCCAGTACTTC
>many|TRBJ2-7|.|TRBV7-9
CASSFGEFYEQYF
TGTGCCAGCAGCTTCGGAGAATTCTACGAGCAGTACTTC
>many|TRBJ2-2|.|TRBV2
CASSEWTLNTGELFF
TGTGCCAGCAGTGAATGGACACTTAACACCGGGGAGCTGTTTTTT
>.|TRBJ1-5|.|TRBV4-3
CASSLDSRFNQPQHF
TGCGCCAGCAGCTTGGACAGTAGGTTCAATCAGCCCCAGCATTTT
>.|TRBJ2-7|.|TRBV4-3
CASSQDRIYEQYF
TGCGCCAGCAGCCAAGATCGGATCTACGAGCAGTACTTC
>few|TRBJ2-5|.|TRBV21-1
CASSNRGVQETQYF
TGTGCCAGCAGCAATCGGGGGGTTCAAGAGACCCAGTACTTC